Following are 32 T cell receptor beta chains from one sample sequenced in a study of blood T cell repertoires in COVID-19. Clones were read by immunoSEQ multiplex PCR, and TCRdb kept only the in-frame ones, dropping some. The sample has approximately 220,000 clones; approximately 86% are singletons. Material for sequencing was PBMCs or T cells enriched from blood (not recorded which). These TCRs come from a woman in her thirties with acute COVID-19.

The chain recombines TRBV7-2 with TRBJ2-3, with D maybe TRBD2 (5 bases). V lost 5 bases to trimming and J lost 2 bases, with 20 bases between them. From germline, CDR1 is SGHTA and CDR2 FQGNSA. The CDR3 totals 17 residues. CDR3 sequence reads: CASSPPPFSETTDTQYF. The DNA for the CDR3 is TGTGCCAGCAGCCCTCCACCGTTTAGCGAGACCACAGATACGCAGTATTTT. The full variable domain, its missing parts supplied by reference TRBV7-2 and TRBJ2-3, is GAGVSQSPSNKVTEKGKDVELRCDPISGHTALYWYRQSLGQGLEFLIYFQGNSAPDKSGLPSDRFSAERTGGSVSTLTIQRTQQEDSAVYLCASSPPPFSETTDTQYFGPGTRLTVL.

This clone showed up just once. The gene calls are TRBV20-1 and TRBJ2-3; 8 nucleotides line up with TRBD1. The length of the CDR3 is 14 residues. After removal of 3 bases from V and 5 bases from J, the junction contained 7 bases not matched to a gene. Germline assignment: CDR1 DFQATT and CDR2 SNEGSKA (reference sequence). Here the CDR3 DNA reads TGCAGTGCTAGTTCCAGGGGGCGCGTAGATACGCAGTATTTT. Residues: CSASSRGRVDTQYF.

This clone was detected once. J is TRBJ2-4 and V is TRBV5-1; 10 bases are shared with TRBD2. With V trimmed by 0 bases and J by 0 bases, 6 bases remained unmatched. The CDR3 runs to 18 residues. Germline V gives CDR1 SGHRS, CDR2 YFSETQ. CDR3 region: CASSLGLAGVLAKNIQYF. The CDR3 DNA follows: TGCGCCAGCAGCTTGGGGCTAGCGGGGGTCTTAGCCAAAAACATTCAGTACTTC.

This chain joins TRBV19 and TRBJ1-1, with 8 positions matching TRBD1. CDR1 is LNHDA and CDR2 is SQIVND in the germline V gene (reference sequence). The CDR3 totals 14 residues. J lost 2 bases, V lost 4 bases, and 3 bases had no gene match. CDR3 sequence reads: CASSRDRRNTEAFF. The CDR3, as DNA: TGTGCCAGTAGTAGGGACAGGAGAAACACTGAAGCTTTCTTT.

The chain carries TRBV12-3 or TRBV12-4 and TRBJ1-1; D remains ambiguous. V gave up 3 bases and J gave up 10 bases, with 15 bases separating them. The CDR3 is 13 amino acids. The chain's CDR3 is CASSFSSRRSAFF. The CDR3 coding sequence is TGTGCCAGCAGTTTTAGCAGCCGTCGGTCAGCTTTCTTT.

The rearrangement uses TRBV4-2 and TRBJ2-5; D uncertain. Germline V CDR1 and CDR2: LGHNA, YNFKEQ. The V end was cut by 0 bases, the J end by 2 bases, with 10 bases between. This CDR3 is 15 amino acids long. CDR3: CASSQDELLQETQYF. CDR3 bases: TGTGCCAGCAGCCAAGATGAACTACTACAAGAGACCCAGTACTTC.

Regarding this clone: Other DNA sequences in the same sample also yield this CDR3. The chain joins TRBV6-5 to TRBJ1-1, with D perhaps TRBD1 (5 bases). Germline CDR1 and CDR2: MNHEY and SVGAGI. The germline V and J ends were trimmed by 5 bases and 1 base, with 8 bases remaining between them. This CDR3 region has 13 residues. As DNA, the CDR3 is TGTGCCAGCAGTCGCGGACAGAACACTGAAGCTTTCTTT. Translated, it gives CASSRGQNTEAFF.

This clone has only one observation. The rearrangement uses TRBV7-8 and TRBJ2-1; D ambiguous. The CDR3 loop spans 14 amino acids. In germline, CDR1 is SGHVS, CDR2 FQNEAQ. V lost 0 bases and J lost 4, with 7 bases in between. DNA of the CDR3: TGTGCCAGCAGCTTAGCGGTACTGTACAATGAGCAGTTCTTC. Its protein product is CASSLAVLYNEQFF.

The V call is TRBV7-2, the J call TRBJ1-2, with 7 positions matching TRBD1. The germline V gene has CDR1 SGHTA and CDR2 FQGNSA. The CDR3 sequence is 14 residues long. V trimming: 6 bases; J trimming: 7 bases; junction bases outside the gene matches: 11. The CDR3 coding sequence is TGTGCCAGCAGACGCAGGGGGGAAACTTCTGGCTACACCTTC. Translated: CASRRRGETSGYTF.

The chain carries TRBV27 and TRBJ1-2; 7 nucleotides agree with TRBD1. The germline V gene encodes CDR1 MNHEY and CDR2 SMNVEV (reference sequence). The CDR3 extends over 16 amino acids. Losses at the gene ends were 3 bases for V and 4 bases for J; bases not matched to a gene: 11. CDR3 residues: CASSFLQGRRSYGYTF. The CDR3 DNA sequence: TGTGCCAGCAGTTTCCTACAGGGGCGGCGTAGCTATGGCTACACCTTC.

The chain carries TRBV6-5 and TRBJ1-6; D uncertain. The CDR3 contains 11 residues. Germline CDR1 is MNHEY and CDR2 is SVGAGI. V gave up 6 bases and J gave up 7 bases, with 4 bases separating them. The CDR3: CASSLNSPLHF. As DNA, the CDR3 is TGTGCCAGCAGCCTGAATTCACCCCTCCACTTT.

This chain joins TRBV5-1 and TRBJ2-7, with D possibly matching TRBD2 (6 bases). Germline CDR1 and CDR2: SGHRS and YFSETQ. V lost 2 bases to trimming and J lost 5 bases, with 23 bases between them. This CDR3 has 17 amino acids. CDR3 protein: CASSFGEGYRRGDEQYF. In DNA form, the CDR3 reads TGCGCCAGCAGCTTTGGGGAAGGATATCGTCGCGGGGACGAGCAGTACTTC.

J is TRBJ1-1 and V is TRBV7-9; D is unclear. This CDR3 has 14 residues. The V and J ends lost 6 bases and 1 base respectively, with 12 bases between them. Germline V gene data show CDR1 as SEHNR and CDR2 as FQNEAQ (reference sequence). This chain's CDR3 is CASSRVLTNTEAFF. The DNA for the CDR3 is TGTGCCAGCAGTCGGGTCCTCACGAACACTGAAGCTTTCTTT. Full variable domain (outside the CDR3, taken from reference TRBV7-9 and TRBJ1-1): DTGVSQNPRHKITKRGQNVTFRCDPISEHNRLYWYRQTLGQGPEFLTYFQNEAQLEKSRLLSDRFSAERPKGSFSTLEIQRTEQGDSAMYLCASSRVLTNTEAFFGQGTRLTVV.

The rearrangement uses TRBV10-1 and TRBJ2-1, with D possibly matching TRBD2 (6 bases). This CDR3 is 17 amino acids long. CDR1 and CDR2 from the germline V gene are WNHNN and SYGVQD (reference sequence). Trimming cost V 0 bases and J 7 bases, with 19 bases left between them. The CDR3 loop reads CASSESLAGRLNNEQFF. CDR3 nucleotides: TGCGCCAGCAGTGAGTCGCTGGCGGGGAGACTTAATAATGAGCAGTTCTTC.

The chain couples TRBV5-8 to TRBJ1-2; D is uncertain. V lost 0 bases, J lost 4 bases, and 10 bases lay in between. Germline-derived CDR1 and CDR2 are SGHTS and YDEGEE. The CDR3 is 14 residues long. CDR3 in DNA: TGTGCCAGCAGCTTGGCCGCACTTCTCTATGGCTACACCTTC. It specifies CASSLAALLYGYTF.

This chain connects TRBV2 to TRBJ2-5; 9 bases are a match to TRBD1. CDR3 length: 14 residues. Germline CDR1 SNHLY, CDR2 FYNNEI. The trim removed 5 bases at V and 5 bases at J, leaving 6 bases unmatched. CDR3 amino acids: CASSSGQGTETQYF. The CDR3 DNA is TGTGCCAGCAGTTCCGGACAGGGGACGGAGACCCAGTACTTC.

The chain recombines TRBV11-2 with TRBJ2-7, with a weak D call TRBD1 (6 bases). The germline CDR1 and CDR2 sequences are SGHAT and FQNNGV. This CDR3 has 12 residues. V was trimmed by 5 bases and J by 6 bases, leaving 11 bases between them. CDR3 sequence (DNA): TGTGCCAGCAGCCCGCACAGGGCCGAGCAGTACTTC. Translation: CASSPHRAEQYF.

The chain joins TRBV6-5 to TRBJ1-1, with 7 nucleotides matching TRBD1. Trimming at V came to 3 bases and at J to 1 base, leaving 2 bases not matched to a gene. The CDR3 runs to 14 residues. The germline V gene encodes CDR1 MNHEY and CDR2 SVGAGI. CDR3 sequence: CASSYNRGNTEAFF. Written as DNA, the CDR3 is TGTGCCAGCAGTTATAACAGGGGGAACACTGAAGCTTTCTTT.

The V call is TRBV27, the J call TRBJ2-7; 10 nucleotides match TRBD2. J gave up 3 bases and V 5 bases, and 4 bases lay outside the gene matches. The CDR3 loop spans 14 amino acids. Germline V gives CDR1 MNHEY, CDR2 SMNVEV (reference sequence). The CDR3: CASSPGTSVYEQYF. CDR3 DNA: TGTGCCAGCAGTCCCGGGACTAGCGTCTACGAGCAGTACTTC.

V usage is TRBV5-4 and J usage is TRBJ1-6; 8 bases line up with TRBD1. V trimming: 2 bases; J trimming: 8 bases; junction bases outside the gene matches: 6. The CDR3 has 15 residues. Per germline, CDR1 SGHNT and CDR2 YYREEE (reference sequence). The CDR3 here is CASSFDRGGYSPLHF. In nucleotides, the CDR3 is TGTGCCAGCAGCTTTGACAGGGGAGGGTATTCACCCCTCCACTTT. The full variable domain, completed using reference TRBV5-4 and TRBJ1-6, is ETGVTQSPTHLIKTRGQQVTLRCSSQSGHNTVSWYQQALGQGPQFIFQYYREEENGRGNFPPRFSGLQFPNYSSELNVNALELDDSALYLCASSFDRGGYSPLHFGNGTRLTVT.

This clone was seen a handful of times. The chain uses TRBV5-1 and TRBJ1-6; unclear D gene. The ends were cut back, 4 bases at V and 10 bases at J, with 12 bases in the middle. Germline V gene data show CDR1 as SGHRS and CDR2 as YFSETQ. This CDR3 region has 13 residues. CDR3 sequence (DNA): TGCGCCAGCAGCCGTGGTATAGAATCACCCCTCCACTTT. It translates to CASSRGIESPLHF.

V and J are TRBV7-9 and TRBJ1-5, with 9 bases fitting TRBD1. The CDR3 sequence is 13 residues long. Losses at the gene ends were 6 bases for V and 5 bases for J; bases not matched to a gene: 2. The V gene's germline CDR1 is SEHNR and CDR2 FQNEAQ (reference sequence). As DNA, the CDR3 is TGTGCCAGCAGACAGGGGGCTGATCAGCCCCAGCATTTT. Translated, it gives CASRQGADQPQHF.

V usage is TRBV5-1 and J usage is TRBJ2-7; possible D gene TRBD1, 6 bases. Per the germline V gene, CDR1 is SGHRS and CDR2 is YFSETQ. CDR3 length equals 15 residues. Trimming shortened V by 0 bases and J by 5 bases, and 15 bases separated the two germline ends. In nucleotides, the CDR3 is TGCGCCAGCAGCTTGGGACAGGCCGGCCTCCACGAGCAGTACTTC. This encodes CASSLGQAGLHEQYF.

About this clone: The junction differs from germline at one of its ends, possibly a read error. The rearrangement links TRBV4-1 to TRBJ1-2; maybe TRBD1 (5 bases). Germline V gives CDR1 MGHRA, CDR2 YSYEKL. The CDR3 spans 15 residues. The CDR3 here is CASSQEDLGGDYYSF. The CDR3 region has the DNA TGCGCCAGCAGCCAAGAGGATTTGGGGGGGGATTATTACTCCTTC.

CDR3 sequence (DNA): TGTGCCAGCAGGGCGGACAGGGAGGTCTTTAAACTGTTTTTT. Translation gives CASRADREVFKLFF. The genes are TRBV6-5 and TRBJ1-4; TRBD1 matches at 8 bases. The CDR3 totals 14 residues. CDR1 is MNHEY and CDR2 is SVGAGI in the germline V gene. V lost 6 bases and J lost 11; bases outside the gene matches: 11.

This clone was seen only a few times. The J gene is TRBJ1-2, the V gene TRBV14, with a tentative D call TRBD1 (6 bases). CDR3 length: 13 amino acids. With 4 bases removed from V and 7 bases from J, the gap between germline ends came to 13 bases. The germline gives CDR1 SGHDN, CDR2 FVKESK. CDR3 sequence reads: CASSPDRLSGYTF. The CDR3 nucleotides read TGTGCCAGCAGCCCGGACAGACTAAGTGGCTACACCTTC.

This clone appeared once. CDR3 bases: TGTGCCAGCAGCTCCCTTGTCCAGGGTAACTCCGGGGCCAACGTCCTGACTTTC. This codes for CASSSLVQGNSGANVLTF. The J gene is TRBJ2-6, the V gene TRBV11-2; the D gene is possibly TRBD1 (5 bases). The CDR3 sequence is 18 residues long. V was shortened by 4 bases and J by 4 bases, with 20 bases between the two germline ends. Per the germline V gene, CDR1 is SGHAT and CDR2 is FQNNGV.

The chain couples TRBV2 to TRBJ1-3; D may be TRBD1 (6 bases). Trimming shortened V by 3 bases and J by 0 bases, and 9 bases separated the two germline ends. This CDR3 has 15 residues. The germline V gene has CDR1 SNHLY and CDR2 FYNNEI. The CDR3, as DNA: TGTGCCAGCAGTGAGACAGGTAGCTCTGGAAACACCATATATTTT. Residues: CASSETGSSGNTIYF.

The DNA of the CDR3 is TGCAGCGGCACAGGGGGTAGCACTGAAGCTTTCTTT. Translated, it gives CSGTGGSTEAFF. This chain links TRBV29-1 with TRBJ1-1, with 8 bases aligning to TRBD1. The CDR3 has 12 amino acids. Germline lookup yields CDR1 SQVTM and CDR2 ANQGSEA. Trimming took 7 bases from V and 4 from J; bases not matched to a gene: 5.

The rearrangement joins TRBV5-6 to TRBJ2-1; the match to TRBD1 covers 9 bases. Unmatched junction bases numbered 3, after V lost 0 bases and J lost 5 bases. The germline V gene encodes CDR1 SGHDT and CDR2 YYEEEE. This CDR3 is 15 amino acids long. The CDR3 DNA reads TGTGCCAGCAGCTTGGTGGGACAGGGTGACAATGAGCAGTTCTTC. Its protein is CASSLVGQGDNEQFF.

The V and J genes are TRBV5-5 and TRBJ1-5, with TRBD1 as a possible D gene (6 bases). CDR1 is SGHKS and CDR2 is YYEKEE in the germline V gene (reference sequence). This CDR3 spans 14 amino acids. Between the trimmed V and J ends, which lost 7 bases and 0 bases, there was a span of 11 bases. The CDR3 DNA follows: TGTGCCAGCGGCAGGGGAAATAGCAATCAGCCCCAGCATTTT. Protein product: CASGRGNSNQPQHF.

This clone has a single count. This rearrangement joins TRBV7-9 to TRBJ2-3, with D possibly TRBD1 on 5 matching bases. V was trimmed by 5 bases and J by 1 base, leaving 10 bases between them. This CDR3 is 14 amino acids long. Germline V CDR1 and CDR2: SEHNR, FQNEAQ (reference sequence). The CDR3 DNA sequence: TGTGCCAGCAGCGAATTCAGGGGCACAGATACGCAGTATTTT. Encoded protein: CASSEFRGTDTQYF.